The next 21 T cell receptor beta chains were all read from a single sample in a study of shared clonotypes between healthy human individuals. The repertoire was sequenced with immunoSEQ multiplex PCR; TCRdb's copy has only in-frame clones and lacks some. The sample shows 650,000 to 700,000 clones, about 92% of them seen only once. Sequencing was done on a sample of memory CD8+ T cells from PBMCs. Documented subset: CD45RO+ cells pooled with CCR7-negative TemRA cells. All receptors come from a man aged 18 to 35 in good health. Some clones in this sample may be carry-over from other donors' samples.

The chain couples TRBV5-1 to TRBJ2-7; 10 nucleotides line up with TRBD2. The germline V gene encodes CDR1 SGHRS and CDR2 YFSETQ. V lost 4 bases and J lost 1; bases outside the gene matches: 8. The CDR3 runs 16 residues. The CDR3 spells CASSPLAGGTSYEQYF. The CDR3 coding sequence is TGCGCCAGCAGCCCGTTAGCGGGAGGCACTTCCTACGAGCAGTACTTC. Using reference TRBV5-1 and TRBJ2-7 for the parts outside the CDR3, the full variable domain is KAGVTQTPRYLIKTRGQQVTLSCSPISGHRSVSWYQQTPGQGLQFLFEYFSETQRNKGNFPGRFSGRQFSNSRSEMNVSTLELGDSALYLCASSPLAGGTSYEQYFGPGTRLTVT.

Concerning this clone itself: Other DNA sequences in the same sample also yield this CDR3. This chain joins TRBV7-9 and TRBJ1-2; 8 nucleotides agree with TRBD1. J was trimmed by 6 bases and V by 4 bases; bases with no gene match: 4. The V gene's germline CDR1 is SEHNR and CDR2 FQNEAQ (reference sequence). CDR3 length equals 13 residues. CDR3 nucleotides: TGTGCCAGCAGCTCCATGGACAGGGATGGCTACACCTTC. Amino acids: CASSSMDRDGYTF.

This chain uses TRBV5-1 with TRBJ2-3; 9 bases are a match to TRBD2. With 3 bases clipped from V and 4 bases from J, the junction kept 12 bases outside the gene matches. The CDR3 is made up of 17 amino acids. Germline V gene lookup returns CDR1 SGHRS and CDR2 YFSETQ. This chain's CDR3 is CASSWAIAGVGADTQYF. DNA for the CDR3: TGCGCCAGCAGCTGGGCCATAGCGGGAGTAGGCGCAGATACGCAGTATTTT.

The rearrangement joins TRBV30 to TRBJ2-1; 9 bases map to TRBD1. CDR1 is GTSNPN and CDR2 is SVGIG in the germline V gene (reference sequence). The trim removed 1 base at V and 6 bases at J, leaving 1 base unmatched. This CDR3 comprises 13 residues. The chain's CDR3 is CAWSGDRVNEQFF. For the CDR3, the DNA is TGTGCCTGGAGTGGGGACAGGGTCAATGAGCAGTTCTTC.

The CDR3 loop is CASSLDGTSYNEQFF. The CDR3 DNA is TGTGCCAGCAGCTTGGACGGGACCTCCTACAATGAGCAGTTCTTC. The chain couples TRBV5-4 to TRBJ2-1; D may be TRBD1 or TRBD2 (5 bases each). The CDR3 consists of 15 residues. Deletions cut 0 bases from V and 0 bases from J, with 7 bases between. The germline V gene has CDR1 SGHNT and CDR2 YYREEE (reference sequence).

The rearrangement joins TRBV19 to TRBJ1-2; D gene ambiguous. Trimming pared 3 bases from V and 4 bases from J, leaving 9 bases between. The CDR3 covers 13 residues. Germline CDR1 reads LNHDA; CDR2 reads SQIVND (reference sequence). The CDR3 region is CASSILVAYGYTF. The DNA of the CDR3 is TGTGCCAGTAGTATCTTGGTCGCCTATGGCTACACCTTC. Looking up the rest from reference TRBV19 and TRBJ1-2 gives the full variable domain: DGGITQSPKYLFRKEGQNVTLSCEQNLNHDAMYWYRQDPGQGLRLIYYSQIVNDFQKGDIAEGYSVSREKKESFPLTVTSAQKNPTAFYLCASSILVAYGYTFGSGTRLTVV.

This clone came up once. The V call is TRBV9, the J call TRBJ1-2; no definite D call. Germline lookup yields CDR1 SGDLS and CDR2 YYNGEE. The CDR3 is 14 amino acids. V was cut by 0 bases and J by 3 bases, with 9 bases left in between. CDR3 sequence reads: CASSVADTDYGYTF. The CDR3 nucleotides are TGTGCCAGCAGCGTAGCTGACACAGACTATGGCTACACCTTC.

The V and J genes are TRBV2 and TRBJ2-5; unclear D gene. The germline V gene encodes CDR1 SNHLY and CDR2 FYNNEI. The CDR3 extends over 15 amino acids. Trimming took 5 bases from V and 4 from J, leaving 17 bases between them. CDR3 sequence reads: CASSYPDGRGETQYF. The CDR3, as DNA: TGTGCCAGCAGTTATCCCGATGGCCGCGGAGAGACCCAGTACTTC.

In its sample, this clone was seen once. J is TRBJ2-7 and V is TRBV5-4; 9 nucleotides match TRBD1. Germline loops: CDR1 SGHNT, CDR2 YYREEE (reference sequence). Germline trimming cut 3 bases from V and 3 bases from J; bases unmatched to any gene: 7. The CDR3 runs to 15 residues. CDR3 in amino acids: CASSWTPGQGYEQYF. The CDR3 nucleotides are TGTGCCAGCAGCTGGACACCGGGACAGGGCTACGAGCAGTACTTC.

This chain uses TRBV27 with TRBJ1-2; a possible D gene is TRBD1 (6 bases). The CDR3 sequence is 14 residues long. Germline V gives CDR1 MNHEY, CDR2 SMNVEV (reference sequence). The V gene lost 1 base and the J gene lost 6 bases, with 12 bases spanning the gap. The CDR3: CASSLLSRGHGYTF. The CDR3 region has the DNA TGTGCCAGCAGTTTATTGTCCAGGGGTCATGGCTACACCTTC.

This clone was counted once. V usage is TRBV7-5 and J usage is TRBJ2-1; the table calls TRBD2, which could not be checked here. TRBV7-5 is a listed pseudogene. The CDR3 totals 22 residues. The CDR3 loop reads CARSSSIGFVAGGPDPNKEQFF. The CDR3 DNA follows: TGTGCCAGAAGCTCGAGTATTGGGTTTGTGGCGGGAGGGCCGGACCCGAATAAAGAGCAGTTCTTC.

This clone showed up just a few times. The chain joins TRBV19 to TRBJ1-1; D is undetermined. In germline, CDR1 is LNHDA, CDR2 SQIVND (reference sequence). The V and J ends lost 10 bases and 6 bases respectively, with 12 bases between them. This CDR3 comprises 11 residues. The CDR3 DNA sequence: TGTGCCACCATACTCCGGTCTGAAGCTTTCTTT. Protein product: CATILRSEAFF.

The V and J genes are TRBV28 and TRBJ2-1; D is undetermined. The length of the CDR3 is 14 residues. Germline V lookup: CDR1 MDHEN, CDR2 SYDVKM. Trimming took 1 base from V and 5 from J, leaving 9 bases between them. In DNA, the CDR3 is TGTGCCAGCAGTTTATTTTCAGAGAACAATGAGCAGTTCTTC. This sequence encodes CASSLFSENNEQFF.

The chain has TRBV29-1 and TRBJ1-3; no definite D call. The CDR3 is 14 amino acids. Trimming pared 7 bases from V and 0 bases from J, leaving 13 bases between. Germline V gene sequence: CDR1 SQVTM, CDR2 ANQGSEA. The CDR3 sequence is CSALHGVSGNTIYF. In DNA, the CDR3 is TGCAGCGCCCTTCATGGGGTCTCTGGAAACACCATATATTTT. The full variable domain, in which reference TRBV29-1 and TRBJ1-3 provide the parts outside the CDR3, is SAVISQKPSRDICQRGTSLTIQCQVDSQVTMMFWYRQQPGQSLTLIATANQGSEATYESGFVIDKFPISRPNLTFSTLTVSNMSPEDSSIYLCSALHGVSGNTIYFGEGSWLTVV.

This clone was picked up one time. The chain has TRBV4-1 and TRBJ2-1; no firm D call. Germline assignment: CDR1 MGHRA and CDR2 YSYEKL. Trimming removed 6 bases at V and 4 bases at J, with 10 bases between. CDR3 length: 13 residues. This chain's CDR3 is CASRPRDYNEQFF. The CDR3 DNA follows: TGCGCCAGCAGACCCCGAGATTACAATGAGCAGTTCTTC.

The rearrangement joins TRBV7-2 to TRBJ1-5; the D gene is possibly TRBD1 (6 bases). V shed 0 bases and J shed 2 bases, with 14 bases lying between them. This CDR3 has 17 residues. Germline CDR1 is SGHTA and CDR2 is FQGNSA. The chain's CDR3 is CASSLAPTGTRNQPQHF. The CDR3 nucleotides are TGTGCCAGCAGCTTAGCACCGACAGGAACGCGCAATCAGCCCCAGCATTTT.

This chain uses TRBV7-9 with TRBJ2-6; D remains unclear. CDR1 SEHNR and CDR2 FQNEAQ come from the germline V gene (reference sequence). This CDR3 has 12 amino acids. V lost 8 bases to trimming and J lost 0 bases, with 2 bases between them. This CDR3 is CASLSGANVLTF. The DNA for the CDR3 is TGTGCCAGCCTCTCTGGGGCCAACGTCCTGACTTTC.

This clone was observed a handful of times. The V gene is TRBV6-6, the J gene TRBJ1-2; D is possibly TRBD1 (5 bases). In germline, CDR1 is MNHNY, CDR2 SVGAGI (reference sequence). Trimming cost V 5 bases and J 4 bases, with 14 bases left between them. CDR3 length: 14 amino acids. The CDR3 loop reads CASSPLGGAYGYTF. The CDR3 DNA reads TGTGCCAGCAGTCCGTTGGGGGGAGCCTATGGCTACACCTTC.

The gene calls are TRBV4-3 and TRBJ1-2; no clear D. Germline values: CDR1 LGHNA, CDR2 YSLEER. This CDR3 is 15 amino acids long. Trimming removed 3 bases from V and 0 bases from J, with 11 bases in between. CDR3 sequence reads: CASSQEDRANYGYTF. The CDR3 coding sequence is TGCGCCAGCAGCCAGGAGGACCGCGCTAACTATGGCTACACCTTC.

The chain carries TRBV13 and TRBJ1-2; TRBD1 aligns across 7 bases. CDR3 length: 14 amino acids. The trim removed 1 base at V and 3 bases at J, leaving 2 bases unmatched. Germline lookup yields CDR1 PRHDT and CDR2 FYEKMQ (reference sequence). Here the CDR3 DNA reads TGTGCCAGCAGCTTAGACAGGGGCGACTATGGCTACACCTTC. Protein: CASSLDRGDYGYTF.

The chain uses TRBV28 and TRBJ2-7, with TRBD2 matching 7 bases. CDR3 length equals 13 residues. Per the germline V gene, CDR1 is MDHEN and CDR2 is SYDVKM. V was clipped by 8 bases and J by 4 bases; unmatched bases: 8. The CDR3 loop reads CASRDYTEYEQYF. The CDR3 nucleotides are TGTGCCAGCCGGGACTATACCGAATACGAGCAGTACTTC.